These 8 T cell receptor beta chains originate from one sample sequenced in a study of Graves' ophthalmopathy and Graves' hyperthyroidism. From RNA, the CDR3 regions of TCR beta chains were amplified and sequenced. RT-PCR with HTBI primers came first, then second-round multiplex PCR. TCRdb called the multiplex PCR reads again in MiXCR, with one record for every CDR3 protein. The sample includes a few hundred thousand distinct CDR3 sequences, roughly 40% of them seen just once. Sequencing input: peripheral blood or thyroid tissue (not recorded which). Receptor source: an adult man with Graves' hyperthyroidism.

This clonotype was recorded at least ten times. This chain joins TRBV2 and TRBJ2-5, with unresolved D. Germline V lookup: CDR1 SNHLY, CDR2 FYNNEI. Trimming took off 5 bases at V and 4 bases at J, with 11 bases between the two ends. This CDR3 contains 13 residues. The CDR3 DNA follows: TGTGCCAGCAGTCCCGGACCTGGAGAGACCCAGTACTTC. It is translated as CASSPGPGETQYF.

As to this clonotype: The junction does not match germline at one end; this may be a read error. The V gene is TRBV5-1, the J gene TRBJ1-1; D remains ambiguous. The CDR3 covers 12 residues. In germline, CDR1 is SGHRS, CDR2 YFSETQ. The chain's CDR3 is CANSLLGTEAFF. For the CDR3, the DNA is TGCGCCAACAGCTTGTTAGGCACTGAAGCTTTCTTT.

This rearrangement joins TRBV29-1 to TRBJ2-1, with 7 bases that match TRBD2. Germline V CDR1 and CDR2: SQVTM, ANQGSEA. The CDR3 is 13 amino acids. The J segment lost 7 bases and the V segment lost 1 base, leaving 4 bases of the junction unmatched. The CDR3 region has the DNA TGCAGCGTTGAAGCGGGAGGTTTTAATGAGCAGTTCTTC. Encoded protein: CSVEAGGFNEQFF.

Many counts were recorded for this clonotype. The chain has TRBV7-8 and TRBJ2-7; tentatively, D is TRBD2 (6 bases). V lost 1 base and J 4 bases, leaving 14 bases between the germline ends. CDR3 length: 15 amino acids. Germline V gene lookup returns CDR1 SGHVS and CDR2 FQNEAQ. Here the CDR3 DNA reads TGTGCCAGCAGCTTAGTGGTGGGAGGTGGGTACGAGCAGTACTTC. This gives the protein CASSLVVGGGYEQYF.

This clonotype was picked up a small number of times. The chain is built from TRBV2 and TRBJ1-5, with TRBD1 matching 8 bases. CDR1 and CDR2 (germline): SNHLY, FYNNEI. The CDR3 extends over 14 amino acids. V shed 1 base, J shed 5 bases, and the junction held 1 base outside the gene matches. The CDR3 sequence is CASSEEQGDQPQHF. The CDR3, as DNA: TGTGCCAGCAGTGAAGAACAGGGGGATCAGCCCCAGCATTTT.

There are many counts of this clonotype. The chain couples TRBV6-1 to TRBJ1-5; D gene ambiguous. CDR3 size: 15 residues. V lost 5 bases and J 0 bases, leaving 11 bases between the germline ends. From germline, CDR1 is MNHNS and CDR2 SASEGT. DNA of the CDR3: TGTGCCAGCAGTCCTGACCTTGGTAGCAATCAGCCCCAGCATTTT. This translates into CASSPDLGSNQPQHF.

This clonotype was detected only once. CDR3 protein: CASSADKILAGVAGELFF. The CDR3 nucleotides are TGCGCCAGCAGCGCGGATAAGATACTAGCGGGAGTAGCCGGGGAGCTGTTTTTT. The chain has TRBV10-1 and TRBJ2-2; 11 bases are shared with TRBD2. V trimming: 6 bases; J trimming: 6 bases; junction bases outside the gene matches: 15. Germline V gene sequence: CDR1 WNHNN, CDR2 SYGVQD (reference sequence). This CDR3 region has 18 residues.

This clonotype was seen ten or more times. This chain's CDR3 is CASSPGRDSYNSPLHF. The CDR3 DNA follows: TGTGCCAGCAGCCCGGGACGGGACTCCTATAATTCACCCCTCCACTTT. This chain joins TRBV6-6 and TRBJ1-6, with a tentative D call TRBD1 (5 bases). CDR3 length: 16 residues. Trimming cost V 6 bases and J 0 bases, with 12 bases left between them. Germline CDR1 is MNHNY and CDR2 is SVGAGI (reference sequence).